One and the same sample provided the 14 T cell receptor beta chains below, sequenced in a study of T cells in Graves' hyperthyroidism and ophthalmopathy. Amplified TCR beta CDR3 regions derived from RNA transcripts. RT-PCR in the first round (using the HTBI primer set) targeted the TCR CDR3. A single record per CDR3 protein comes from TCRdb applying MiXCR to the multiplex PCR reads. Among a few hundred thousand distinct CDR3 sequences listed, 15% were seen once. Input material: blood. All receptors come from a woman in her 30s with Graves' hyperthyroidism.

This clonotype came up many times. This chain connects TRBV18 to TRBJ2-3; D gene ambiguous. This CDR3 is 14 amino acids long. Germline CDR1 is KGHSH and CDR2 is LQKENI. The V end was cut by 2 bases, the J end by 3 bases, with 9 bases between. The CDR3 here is CASSPSITTDTQYF. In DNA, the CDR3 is TGTGCCAGCTCACCAAGTATTACGACAGATACGCAGTATTTT. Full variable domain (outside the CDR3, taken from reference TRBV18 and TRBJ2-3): NAGVMQNPRHLVRRRGQEARLRCSPMKGHSHVYWYRQLPEEGLKFMVYLQKENIIDESGMPKERFSAEFPKEGPSILRIQQVVRGDSAAYFCASSPSITTDTQYFGPGTRLTVL.

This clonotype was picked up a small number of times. The CDR3 DNA sequence: TGCGCCAGCAGCGAACTAGCGGGAGGGCCGTCGAGCGAGCAGTACTTC. This sequence encodes CASSELAGGPSSEQYF. This chain uses TRBV5-1 with TRBJ2-7; 13 bases are shared with TRBD2. Germline CDR1 and CDR2: SGHRS and YFSETQ. V dropped 4 bases and J dropped 6; count of bases not matched to a gene: 10. This CDR3 has 16 residues.

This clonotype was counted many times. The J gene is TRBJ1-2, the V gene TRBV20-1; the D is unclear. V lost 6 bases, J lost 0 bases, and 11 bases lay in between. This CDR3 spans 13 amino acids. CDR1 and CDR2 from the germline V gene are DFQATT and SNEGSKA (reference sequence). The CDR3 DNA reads TGCAGTGCCCAGGCCGGGACTAACTATGGCTACACCTTC. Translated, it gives CSAQAGTNYGYTF.

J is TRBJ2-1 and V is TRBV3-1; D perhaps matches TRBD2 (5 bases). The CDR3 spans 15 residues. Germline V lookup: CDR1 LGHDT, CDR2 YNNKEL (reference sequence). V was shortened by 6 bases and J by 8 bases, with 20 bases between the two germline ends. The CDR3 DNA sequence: TGTGCCAGCAGGCCCGGACTCCCCGGCGGGTATGAGCAGTTCTTC. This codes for CASRPGLPGGYEQFF.

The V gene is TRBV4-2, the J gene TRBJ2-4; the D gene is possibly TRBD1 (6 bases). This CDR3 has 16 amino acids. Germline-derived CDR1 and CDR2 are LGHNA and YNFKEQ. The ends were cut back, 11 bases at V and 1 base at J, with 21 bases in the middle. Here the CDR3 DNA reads TGTGCCGCAGGATCCGTGGGGGCCGGGGCCAAAAACATTCAGTACTTC. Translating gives CAAGSVGAGAKNIQYF.

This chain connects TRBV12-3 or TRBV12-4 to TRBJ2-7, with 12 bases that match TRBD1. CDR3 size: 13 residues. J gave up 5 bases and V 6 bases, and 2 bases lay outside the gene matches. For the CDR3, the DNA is TGTGCCAGCAGGGGGACAGGGGGCAACGAGCAGTACTTC. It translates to CASRGTGGNEQYF.

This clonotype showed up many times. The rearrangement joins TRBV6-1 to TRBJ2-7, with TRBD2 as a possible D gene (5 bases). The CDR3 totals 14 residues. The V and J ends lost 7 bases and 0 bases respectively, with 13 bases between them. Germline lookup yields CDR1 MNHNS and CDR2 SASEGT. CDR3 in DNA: TGTGCCAGCAATCCGGACTTTACCTCCTACGAGCAGTACTTC. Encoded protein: CASNPDFTSYEQYF.

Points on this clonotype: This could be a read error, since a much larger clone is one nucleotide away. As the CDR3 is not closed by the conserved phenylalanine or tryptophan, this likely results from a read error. The CDR3 DNA sequence: TGTGCCAGCAGACCTAGCGGGAGCTACGAGCAGTACCTC. Its protein product is CASRPSGSYEQYL. The chain links TRBV27 to TRBJ2-7, with TRBD2 identical over 10 bases. The germline CDR1 and CDR2 sequences are MNHEY and SMNVEV (reference sequence). The V gene end was trimmed by 6 bases and the J gene end by 3 bases; junction bases not matched to a gene: 2. The CDR3 has 13 amino acids.

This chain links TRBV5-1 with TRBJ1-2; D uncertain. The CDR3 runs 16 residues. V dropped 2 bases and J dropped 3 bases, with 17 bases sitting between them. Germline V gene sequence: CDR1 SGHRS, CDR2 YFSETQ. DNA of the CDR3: TGCGCCAGCAGCTTCGCCGAATTTACAGAGGACTATGGCTACACCTTC. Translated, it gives CASSFAEFTEDYGYTF. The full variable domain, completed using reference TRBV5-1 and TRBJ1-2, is KAGVTQTPRYLIKTRGQQVTLSCSPISGHRSVSWYQQTPGQGLQFLFEYFSETQRNKGNFPGRFSGRQFSNSRSEMNVSTLELGDSALYLCASSFAEFTEDYGYTFGSGTRLTVV.

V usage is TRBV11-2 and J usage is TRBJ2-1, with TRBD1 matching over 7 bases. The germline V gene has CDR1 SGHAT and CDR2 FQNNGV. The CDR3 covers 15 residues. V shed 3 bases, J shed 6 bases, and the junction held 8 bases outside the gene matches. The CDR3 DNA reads TGTGCCAGCAGCTTGACAGGGATGACATTCAATGAGCAGTTCTTC. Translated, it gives CASSLTGMTFNEQFF.

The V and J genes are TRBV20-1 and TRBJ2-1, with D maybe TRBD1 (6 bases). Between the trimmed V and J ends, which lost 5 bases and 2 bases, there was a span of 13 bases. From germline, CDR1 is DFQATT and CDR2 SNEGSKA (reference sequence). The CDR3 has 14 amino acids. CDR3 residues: CSAWGHVAYNEQFF. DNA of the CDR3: TGCAGTGCTTGGGGGCATGTAGCCTACAATGAGCAGTTCTTC.

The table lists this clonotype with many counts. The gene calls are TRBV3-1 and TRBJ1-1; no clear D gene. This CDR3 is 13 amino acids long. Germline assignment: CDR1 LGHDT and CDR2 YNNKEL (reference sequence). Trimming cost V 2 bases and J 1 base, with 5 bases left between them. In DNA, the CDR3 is TGTGCCAGCAGCCAACTTGCGAACACTGAAGCTTTCTTT. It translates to CASSQLANTEAFF.

The CDR3 is CAISDPSGYTGELFF. CDR3 DNA: TGTGCCATCAGTGACCCTAGCGGATACACCGGGGAGCTGTTTTTT. V gene TRBV10-3 combines with J gene TRBJ2-2, with 7 positions matching TRBD2. Germline V gene data show CDR1 as ENHRY and CDR2 as SYGVKD. The junction had 4 bases not matched to a gene; V was cut back by 3 bases and J by 3 bases. CDR3 length equals 15 residues.

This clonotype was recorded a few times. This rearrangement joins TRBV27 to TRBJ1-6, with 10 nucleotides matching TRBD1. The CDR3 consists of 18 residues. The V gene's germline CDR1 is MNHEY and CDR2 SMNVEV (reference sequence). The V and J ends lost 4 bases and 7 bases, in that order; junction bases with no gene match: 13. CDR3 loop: CASSYLNPTGGWNSPLHF. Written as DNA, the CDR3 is TGTGCCAGCAGTTACCTCAACCCGACAGGGGGCTGGAATTCACCCCTCCACTTT.